These 28 T cell receptor beta chains originate from one sample sequenced in a study of T cell repertoires in cytomegalovirus infection. One entry per CDR3 protein, called by TCRdb with MiXCR from the reads. The sample yields a few hundred thousand distinct CDR3 sequences, around 18% seen once. Sequencing was carried out using PBMCs. All receptors come from a human donor in good health (CMV status not recorded). Some clones in this sample may be carry-over from other donors' samples.

This chain links TRBV27 with TRBJ2-7; unclear D gene. CDR3 size: 15 residues. Trimming took off 0 bases at V and 2 bases at J, with 11 bases between the two ends. Germline V gives CDR1 MNHEY, CDR2 SMNVEV (reference sequence). The CDR3, as DNA: TGTGCCAGCAGTTTATCGGTGGCAGCACCCTACGAGCAGTACTTC. Translated, it gives CASSLSVAAPYEQYF.

The chain links TRBV25-1 to TRBJ1-1; D is unclear. With 5 bases removed from V and 5 bases from J, the gap between germline ends came to 12 bases. This CDR3 region has 13 residues. Germline CDR1 MGHDK, CDR2 SYGVNS. Here the CDR3 DNA reads TGTGCCAGCAGTCCCCCGGGTGCGACTGAAGCTTTCTTT. Its translation: CASSPPGATEAFF. The whole variable domain, filled in from reference TRBV25-1 and TRBJ1-1, reads EADIYQTPRYLVIGTGKKITLECSQTMGHDKMYWYQQDPGMELHLIHYSYGVNSTEKGDLSSESTVSRIRTEHFPLTLESARPSHTSQYLCASSPPGATEAFFGQGTRLTVV.

Many counts were recorded for this clonotype. The chain carries TRBV7-2 and TRBJ1-2, with TRBD1 matching over 7 bases. The germline gives CDR1 SGHTA, CDR2 FQGNSA. There are 13 residues in the CDR3. With V trimmed by 6 bases and J by 7 bases, 8 bases remained unmatched. The DNA of the CDR3 is TGTGCCAGCAGGCGTCCCGACAGGGTTGGCTACACCTTC. It is translated as CASRRPDRVGYTF.

J is TRBJ2-7 and V is TRBV12-3 or TRBV12-4; D ambiguous. The CDR3 loop spans 12 amino acids. V lost 3 bases to trimming and J lost 3 bases, with 6 bases between them. The CDR3 here is CASSFTFYEQYF. The CDR3 DNA reads as TGTGCCAGCAGTTTTACATTCTACGAGCAGTACTTC.

V usage is TRBV4-1 and J usage is TRBJ2-3, with a possible D match to TRBD2 (5 bases). The V gene's germline CDR1 is MGHRA and CDR2 YSYEKL. Trimming removed 1 base from V and 0 bases from J, with 5 bases in between. The CDR3 consists of 14 residues. Here the CDR3 DNA reads TGCGCCAGCAGCCAAGCGGGAAGCACAGATACGCAGTATTTT. It is translated as CASSQAGSTDTQYF.

This chain links TRBV20-1 with TRBJ2-3, with 10 bases matching TRBD1. The trim removed 3 bases at V and 6 bases at J, leaving 9 bases unmatched. Looked up from germline, CDR1 is DFQATT and CDR2 is SNEGSKA (reference sequence). The CDR3 loop spans 15 amino acids. The CDR3 DNA reads TGCAGTGCTAGTAAAGTGACAGGGGGCTATGATACGCAGTATTTT. As protein: CSASKVTGGYDTQYF.

This clonotype was observed at least ten times. The V call is TRBV7-2, the J call TRBJ2-7; D is undetermined. This CDR3 comprises 15 residues. The germline CDR1 and CDR2 sequences are SGHTA and FQGNSA. The germline V and J ends were trimmed by 2 bases and 3 bases, with 14 bases remaining between them. The CDR3 DNA follows: TGTGCCAGCAGCTTAAACCAGGCCGTCCACTACGAGCAGTACTTC. This sequence encodes CASSLNQAVHYEQYF.

This clonotype turned up a few times. V gene TRBV6-1 combines with J gene TRBJ2-3, with D possibly being TRBD2 (6 bases). Trimming took 5 bases from V and 0 from J, leaving 15 bases between them. Germline CDR1 and CDR2: MNHNS and SASEGT. This CDR3 region has 16 residues. The CDR3 sequence is CASSRRASYSTDTQYF. The CDR3 coding sequence is TGTGCCAGCAGTCGGAGGGCCTCCTATAGCACAGATACGCAGTATTTT.

J is TRBJ2-2 and V is TRBV7-6; D gene uncertain. This CDR3 is built from 14 residues. The germline gives CDR1 SGHVS, CDR2 FNYEAQ. The V end was cut by 5 bases, the J end by 12 bases, with 19 bases between. The CDR3 nucleotides read TGTGCCAGCAGCATTCCGGCTGGCCCGTTGAAGCTGTTTTTT. It is translated as CASSIPAGPLKLFF.

The rearrangement joins TRBV10-2 to TRBJ2-7; 8 bases match TRBD1. The CDR3 extends over 14 amino acids. With V trimmed by 7 bases and J by 3 bases, 8 bases remained unmatched. CDR1 WSHSY and CDR2 SAAADI come from the germline V gene. This CDR3 is CASTFRQGNYEQYF. Here the CDR3 DNA reads TGCGCCAGCACCTTCCGACAGGGGAACTACGAGCAGTACTTC.

The chain employs TRBV12-3 or TRBV12-4 and TRBJ2-7; 11 bases fit TRBD2. V gave up 4 bases and J gave up 5 bases; unmatched junction bases: 10. This CDR3 is 16 amino acids long. For the CDR3, the DNA is TGTGCCAGCAGTTGGGGACTAGCGGTAGTATTAAACGAGCAGTACTTC. This sequence encodes CASSWGLAVVLNEQYF.

The genes are TRBV20-1 and TRBJ2-1, with 9 bases fitting TRBD1. The CDR3 has 14 residues. V shed 6 bases, J shed 4 bases, and the junction held 7 bases outside the gene matches. Germline lookup yields CDR1 DFQATT and CDR2 SNEGSKA (reference sequence). The DNA of the CDR3 is TGCAGTGCCCAGACAGGGGGGGGATACAATGAGCAGTTCTTC. As protein: CSAQTGGGYNEQFF.

This clonotype was counted only a few times. The V call is TRBV20-1, the J call TRBJ2-5, with TRBD2 matching over 9 bases. The junction had 7 bases not matched to a gene; V was cut back by 4 bases and J by 4 bases. This CDR3 comprises 14 residues. Germline V gene data show CDR1 as DFQATT and CDR2 as SNEGSKA (reference sequence). The CDR3: CSATAGGFGETQYF. CDR3 nucleotide sequence: TGCAGTGCTACTGCGGGGGGGTTCGGAGAGACCCAGTACTTC.

This chain connects TRBV5-4 to TRBJ2-3, with a possible D match to TRBD2 (6 bases). Trimming left V 0 bases short and J 6 bases short, with 14 bases between. The CDR3 contains 15 residues. CDR1 and CDR2 (germline): SGHNT, YYREEE (reference sequence). The CDR3 DNA is TGTGCCAGCAGCTTGGGTGCGGGGAAGGGGGATACGCAGTATTTT. It translates to CASSLGAGKGDTQYF.

This chain joins TRBV5-4 and TRBJ2-1; maybe TRBD1 (5 bases). CDR3 length: 13 amino acids. Germline lookup yields CDR1 SGHNT and CDR2 YYREEE (reference sequence). The germline V and J ends were trimmed by 8 bases and 7 bases, with 16 bases remaining between them. This chain's CDR3 is CASRHTGSNEQFF. The DNA of the CDR3 is TGTGCCAGTCGCCACACAGGCAGTAATGAGCAGTTCTTC.

This clonotype was detected ten times or more. This chain links TRBV7-2 with TRBJ2-3, with 11 bases matching TRBD2. CDR1 is SGHTA, CDR2 FQGNSA, per germline. V gave up 5 bases and J gave up 9 bases; unmatched junction bases: 7. The CDR3 contains 14 residues. DNA for the CDR3: TGTGCCAGCAGCGAAGGGACTAGCGGAACCACGCAGTATTTT. This encodes CASSEGTSGTTQYF.

This clonotype was seen at least ten times. This chain links TRBV7-2 with TRBJ2-5; possible D gene TRBD2, 7 bases. The CDR3 length is 13 residues. Germline CDR1 SGHTA, CDR2 FQGNSA. V was trimmed by 5 bases and J by 5 bases, leaving 12 bases between them. The DNA of the CDR3 is TGTGCCAGCAGCCCGGGGGGCGGGGAGACCCAGTACTTC. Translating gives CASSPGGGETQYF. The full variable domain, its missing parts supplied by reference TRBV7-2 and TRBJ2-5, is GAGVSQSPSNKVTEKGKDVELRCDPISGHTALYWYRQSLGQGLEFLIYFQGNSAPDKSGLPSDRFSAERTGGSVSTLTIQRTQQEDSAVYLCASSPGGGETQYFGPGTRLLVL.

The genes are TRBV19 and TRBJ1-1; D not resolved. Germline CDR1 and CDR2: LNHDA and SQIVND (reference sequence). This CDR3 has 16 amino acids. Between the trimmed V and J ends, which lost 5 bases and 4 bases, there was a span of 20 bases. The CDR3 bases are TGTGCCAGTAGTGCCGACAAGGCATGGTTCGGCACTGAAGCTTTCTTT. Its protein product is CASSADKAWFGTEAFF. The variable domain in full, with the rest retrieved from reference TRBV19 and TRBJ1-1, is DGGITQSPKYLFRKEGQNVTLSCEQNLNHDAMYWYRQDPGQGLRLIYYSQIVNDFQKGDIAEGYSVSREKKESFPLTVTSAQKNPTAFYLCASSADKAWFGTEAFFGQGTRLTVV.

This chain uses TRBV11-2 with TRBJ1-3; a weak D match, TRBD1 (6 bases). Germline loops: CDR1 SGHAT, CDR2 FQNNGV. V lost 2 bases and J lost 3, with 8 bases in between. This CDR3 has 14 residues. CDR3 nucleotides: TGTGCCAGCAGCTTAAACAGGGTTGGAAACACCATATATTTT. It encodes CASSLNRVGNTIYF.

This clonotype appeared a few times. CDR3 residues: CASSFPGTGGTEAFF. The CDR3, as DNA: TGCGCCAGCAGCTTCCCAGGCACAGGGGGCACTGAAGCTTTCTTT. The gene calls are TRBV5-1 and TRBJ1-1; 8 nucleotides agree with TRBD1. The CDR3 is made up of 15 amino acids. Germline V lookup: CDR1 SGHRS, CDR2 YFSETQ. V lost 2 bases, J lost 4 bases, and 7 bases stayed unmatched.

This clonotype was detected many times. The chain links TRBV12-3 or TRBV12-4 to TRBJ2-2, with 7 positions matching TRBD2. The trim removed 6 bases at V and 7 bases at J, leaving 11 bases unmatched. The CDR3 totals 15 residues. The CDR3 sequence: CASSPQRGRGGELFF. CDR3 sequence (DNA): TGTGCCAGCAGCCCCCAGCGGGGACGGGGCGGGGAGCTGTTTTTT.

The rearrangement uses TRBV24-1 and TRBJ1-1, with D perhaps TRBD1 (5 bases). The V end lost 1 base, the J end lost 0 bases, and 14 bases lay between the germline ends. CDR1 is KGHDR, CDR2 SFDVKD, per germline. This CDR3 is built from 17 residues. The CDR3 region has the DNA TGTGCCACCAGTGATTTAGACAGACGACTAATGAACACTGAAGCTTTCTTT. Translated, it gives CATSDLDRRLMNTEAFF.

In its sample, this clonotype was seen a few times. CDR3 DNA sequence: TGTGCCAGTAGTACATCTACCTGGACAGGGTTGAACACTGAAGCTTTCTTT. Translation: CASSTSTWTGLNTEAFF. V and J are TRBV19 and TRBJ1-1; 8 nucleotides line up with TRBD1. Trimming took 4 bases from V and 0 from J; bases not matched to a gene: 10. CDR1 is LNHDA and CDR2 is SQIVND in the germline V gene (reference sequence). The CDR3 consists of 17 residues.

This clonotype was seen at least ten times. The chain is built from TRBV10-3 and TRBJ1-5, with unresolved D. CDR1 and CDR2 from the germline V gene are ENHRY and SYGVKD. Trimming removed 3 bases from V and 0 bases from J, with 9 bases in between. CDR3 length: 15 amino acids. This CDR3 reads CAISDSGYSNQPQHF. As DNA, the CDR3 is TGTGCCATCAGTGACTCGGGCTATAGCAATCAGCCCCAGCATTTT.

This clonotype was seen repeatedly, ten times or more. The genes are TRBV6-5 and TRBJ2-2; 7 nucleotides agree with TRBD1. The CDR3 is made up of 15 amino acids. The V and J ends lost 2 bases and 7 bases, in that order; junction bases with no gene match: 7. From germline, CDR1 is MNHEY and CDR2 SVGAGI. CDR3 region: CASSYLTGLGGELFF. The CDR3 DNA reads TGTGCCAGCAGTTACCTGACAGGGTTAGGCGGGGAGCTGTTTTTT.

This clonotype was observed many times. The rearrangement joins TRBV7-2 to TRBJ2-7; D may be TRBD1 or TRBD2 (5 bases each). Germline V gene sequence: CDR1 SGHTA, CDR2 FQGNSA. Deletions cut 3 bases from V and 3 bases from J, with 15 bases between. This CDR3 is built from 15 residues. CDR3 DNA sequence: TGTGCCAGCAGCTTGACTGGGACGTCAGACTACGAGCAGTACTTC. This gives the protein CASSLTGTSDYEQYF.

This clonotype was observed many times. The rearrangement joins TRBV23-1 to TRBJ1-5, with D possibly TRBD1 on 6 matching bases. TRBV23-1 is an ORF; its function is uncertain. The ends were cut back, 0 bases at V and 6 bases at J, with 21 bases in the middle. This CDR3 spans 18 amino acids. The CDR3 sequence: CASSQSGGRRFGGQPQHF. The CDR3 region has the DNA TGCGCCAGCAGTCAATCTGGGGGCCGCCGATTTGGAGGTCAGCCCCAGCATTTT.

This clonotype has at least ten counts. This sequence joins TRBV7-6 and TRBJ2-2; D gene uncertain. V lost 1 base and J 6 bases, leaving 9 bases between the germline ends. Germline loops: CDR1 SGHVS, CDR2 FNYEAQ. The CDR3 has 14 residues. This CDR3 is CASSLGPHAGELFF. CDR3 bases: TGTGCCAGCAGCTTAGGGCCCCATGCCGGGGAGCTGTTTTTT. Full variable domain (missing parts from reference TRBV7-6 and TRBJ2-2): GAGVSQSPRYKVTKRGQDVALRCDPISGHVSLYWYRQALGQGPEFLTYFNYEAQQDKSGLPNDRFSAERPEGSISTLTIQRTEQRDSAMYRCASSLGPHAGELFFGEGSRLTVL.